Listed below are T cell receptor beta chains from one sample, sequenced in a study of cytomegalovirus exposure and HLA in healthy donors. Using immunoSEQ multiplex PCR, the repertoire was profiled, and TCRdb retains in-frame clones only, with some absent. The sample has some 140,000 clones; approximately 84% are singletons. The sample was PBMCs. These receptors came from a man aged 25 to 40 in good health and CMV-seropositive. Both conserved end residues are part of each CDR3. Each record gives: D gene, clone size, J gene, V gene, CDR3 protein, CDR3 DNA. D genes are given only for firm matches. Clone sizes are given selectively: once, few, many, or a class where the clone is expanded.

NA,NA,TRBJ1-2,TRBV14,CASSIGSGYGYTF,TGTGCCAGCAGTATCGGGAGTGGCTATGGCTACACCTTC
TRBD1,NA,TRBJ2-7,TRBV29-1,CSVVPGTGEEQYF,TGCAGCGTTGTCCCCGGGACAGGGGAGGAGCAGTACTTC
TRBD1,NA,TRBJ1-1,TRBV7-2,CASSSNRGRGTEAFF,TGTGCCAGCAGCAGCAACAGGGGCCGGGGCACTGAAGCTTTCTTT
NA,NA,TRBJ1-2,TRBV6-6,CASSYSTPENYGYTF,TGTGCCAGCAGTTACTCGACTCCCGAAAACTATGGCTACACCTTC
TRBD2,NA,TRBJ2-7,TRBV9,CASSATARLAGEEQYF,TGTGCCAGCAGCGCCACGGCCAGGCTAGCGGGGGAAGAGCAGTACTTC
TRBD2,NA,TRBJ2-5,TRBV5-4,CASSWGLAGGPAETQYF,TGTGCCAGCAGCTGGGGACTAGCGGGGGGGCCGGCCGAGACCCAGTACTTC
TRBD1,NA,TRBJ1-2,TRBV5-6,CASSLGGTATYGYTF,TGTGCCAGCAGCTTGGGGGGGACAGCGACCTATGGCTACACCTTC
NA,NA,TRBJ2-3,TRBV29-1,CSVEDGGDTQYF,TGCAGCGTTGAAGACGGGGGAGATACGCAGTATTTT
TRBD1,NA,TRBJ1-5,TRBV6-1,CASTRGTGNQPQHF,TGTGCCAGCACCCGAGGGACAGGCAATCAGCCCCAGCATTTT
TRBD1,NA,TRBJ2-7,TRBV4-1,CASSQDGTGTLSYEQYF,TGCGCCAGCAGCCAAGACGGGACAGGGACTCTATCCTACGAGCAGTACTTC
NA,NA,TRBJ1-2,TRBV5-6,CASSPGPYGYTF,TGTGCCAGCAGCCCTGGGCCTTATGGCTACACCTTC
TRBD2,NA,TRBJ2-7,TRBV27,CASSLGTSGVYEQYF,TGTGCCAGCAGTTTAGGGACTAGCGGAGTCTACGAGCAGTACTTC
NA,once,TRBJ1-2,TRBV14,CASSQDLKGHNYGYTF,TGTGCCAGCAGCCAAGATTTGAAGGGGCATAACTATGGCTACACCTTC
NA,NA,TRBJ1-2,TRBV6-5,CASSYYGYGYTF,TGTGCCAGCAGTTATTACGGCTATGGCTACACCTTC
NA,once,TRBJ2-3,TRBV18,CASSPIRGRTQYF,TGTGCCAGCTCACCAATCCGGGGAAGAACGCAGTATTTT
NA,NA,TRBJ2-1,TRBV4-1,CASFPRPLADSYNEQFF,TGCGCCAGCTTTCCCAGACCATTAGCGGACTCCTACAATGAGCAGTTCTTC
NA,many,TRBJ2-7,TRBV18,CASSLNRLGRQTDEQYF,TGTGCCAGCTCACTAAATCGTCTGGGGAGGCAAACTGACGAGCAGTACTTC
TRBD1,NA,TRBJ1-2,TRBV27,CASCVGTGGNRYGYTF,TGTGCCAGCTGTGTAGGGACAGGGGGCAATCGGTATGGCTACACCTTC
TRBD1,NA,TRBJ1-4,TRBV7-8,CASTGRDSNEKLFF,TGTGCCAGCACTGGAAGGGACAGCAATGAAAAACTGTTTTTT
TRBD2,NA,TRBJ2-3,TRBV2,CASSIAGITDTQYF,TGTGCCAGCAGTATAGCGGGGATCACAGATACGCAGTATTTT